A single sample is the source of the 8 T cell receptor beta chains below, sequenced in a study of long-term antiretroviral therapy in people with HIV. Survey level was the resolution at which the v3.0 immunoSEQ assay ran. TCRdb's table, derived via immunoSEQ multiplex PCR, lists solely in-frame clones and lacks some. The data contain tens of thousands of clones, around 84% of them singletons. This sample comprised unsorted PBMCs, obtained 0.8 years after starting antiretroviral therapy. The receptor set was obtained from a woman in her late teens or twenties with HIV.

The genes are TRBV7-9 and TRBJ1-1; the D is unclear. Germline CDR1 SEHNR, CDR2 FQNEAQ (reference sequence). V was trimmed by 5 bases and J by 3 bases, leaving 10 bases between them. This CDR3 spans 13 amino acids. The CDR3 sequence is CASSPPGDTEAFF. CDR3 sequence (DNA): TGTGCCAGCAGCCCCCCCGGGGACACTGAAGCTTTCTTT.

V gene TRBV7-9 combines with J gene TRBJ2-3, with 10 bases aligning to TRBD1. The CDR3 covers 17 residues. V dropped 3 bases and J dropped 2; count of bases not matched to a gene: 8. The germline V gene encodes CDR1 SEHNR and CDR2 FQNEAQ (reference sequence). CDR3 in DNA: TGTGCCAGCAGCTTTTCGGACAGGGGGTTCCCCACAGATACGCAGTATTTT. It yields the protein CASSFSDRGFPTDTQYF. The complete variable domain, with remaining parts taken from reference TRBV7-9 and TRBJ2-3, reads DTGVSQNPRHKITKRGQNVTFRCDPISEHNRLYWYRQTLGQGPEFLTYFQNEAQLEKSRLLSDRFSAERPKGSFSTLEIQRTEQGDSAMYLCASSFSDRGFPTDTQYFGPGTRLTVL.

The V gene is TRBV5-6, the J gene TRBJ2-3; 13 bases fit TRBD2. Germline V gene lookup returns CDR1 SGHDT and CDR2 YYEEEE. J lost 3 bases, V lost 4 bases, and 2 bases had no gene match. The CDR3 has 15 residues. CDR3 residues: CASSALAGGTDTQYF. The CDR3, as DNA: TGTGCCAGCAGCGCACTAGCGGGAGGGACAGATACGCAGTATTTT.

In DNA form, the CDR3 reads TGCGCCAGCAGGTCTCCGGGACAGGGGAGCTCTGGGGCCAACGTCCTGACTTTC. Its protein product is CASRSPGQGSSGANVLTF. This chain joins TRBV5-1 and TRBJ2-6; 10 positions agree with TRBD1. The CDR3 runs to 18 residues. CDR1 SGHRS and CDR2 YFSETQ come from the germline V gene. The ends lost 5 bases at V and 0 bases at J; junction bases unmatched: 8. The whole variable domain, remainder taken from reference TRBV5-1 and TRBJ2-6, is KAGVTQTPRYLIKTRGQQVTLSCSPISGHRSVSWYQQTPGQGLQFLFEYFSETQRNKGNFPGRFSGRQFSNSRSEMNVSTLELGDSALYLCASRSPGQGSSGANVLTFGAGSRLTVL.

The chain employs TRBV6-5 and TRBJ1-2; no clear D gene. The V end lost 10 bases, the J end lost 4 bases, and 10 bases lay between the germline ends. Germline lookup yields CDR1 MNHEY and CDR2 SVGAGI. The CDR3 sequence is 11 residues long. The CDR3 nucleotides read TGTGCCACCTCGAGGAGCTATGGCTACACCTTC. Its protein product is CATSRSYGYTF.

This sequence joins TRBV28 and TRBJ1-5; D is possibly TRBD1 (5 bases). This CDR3 comprises 18 residues. Germline V gene lookup returns CDR1 MDHEN and CDR2 SYDVKM. The V end was cut by 6 bases, the J end by 0 bases, with 21 bases between. CDR3: CASSSLRRVFHSNQPQHF. The CDR3 nucleotides are TGTGCCAGCAGCTCTTTACGCAGGGTTTTCCATAGCAATCAGCCCCAGCATTTT.

The chain joins TRBV27 to TRBJ2-7, with 8 bases that match TRBD1. Trimming cost V 5 bases and J 2 bases; bases outside gene matches: 8. CDR1 and CDR2 (germline): MNHEY, SMNVEV (reference sequence). CDR3 length equals 15 residues. The CDR3 is CASSLRGQGAYEQYF. For the CDR3, the DNA is TGTGCCAGCAGTCTCCGCGGACAGGGAGCCTACGAGCAGTACTTC.

The rearrangement joins TRBV9 to TRBJ2-1, with 11 bases matching TRBD2. Germline V gene lookup returns CDR1 SGDLS and CDR2 YYNGEE. The junction had 11 bases not matched to a gene; V was cut back by 3 bases and J by 6 bases. The CDR3 totals 17 residues. As DNA, the CDR3 is TGTGCCAGCAGCGAACCACTAGCGGGAGACTCCGGCAATGAGCAGTTCTTC. Amino acids: CASSEPLAGDSGNEQFF.